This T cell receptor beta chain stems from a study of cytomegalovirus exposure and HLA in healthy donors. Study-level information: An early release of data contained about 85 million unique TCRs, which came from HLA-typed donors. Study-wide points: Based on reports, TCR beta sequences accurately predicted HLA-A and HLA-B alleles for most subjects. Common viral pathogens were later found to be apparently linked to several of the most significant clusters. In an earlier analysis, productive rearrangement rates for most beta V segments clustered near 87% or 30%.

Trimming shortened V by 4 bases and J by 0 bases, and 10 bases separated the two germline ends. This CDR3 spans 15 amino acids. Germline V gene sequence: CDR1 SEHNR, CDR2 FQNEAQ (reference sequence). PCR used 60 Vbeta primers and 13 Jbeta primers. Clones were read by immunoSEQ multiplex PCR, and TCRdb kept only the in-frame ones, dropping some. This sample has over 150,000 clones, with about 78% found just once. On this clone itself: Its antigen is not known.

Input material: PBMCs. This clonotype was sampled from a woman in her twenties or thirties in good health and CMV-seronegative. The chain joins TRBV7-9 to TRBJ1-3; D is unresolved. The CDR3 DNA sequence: TGTGCCAGCAGCTCAAGGCGGAGCTCTGGAAACACCATATATTTT. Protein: CASSSRRSSGNTIYF.